These T cell receptor beta chains were read from a single sample in a study of T cell changes during pregnancy in multiple sclerosis. The repertoire was sequenced with immunoSEQ multiplex PCR; TCRdb's copy has only in-frame clones and lacks some. The sample consists of 39,000 or so clones, more than 85% of them appearing once. The sample here was CD8+ T cells from peripheral blood mononuclear cells, taken after pregnancy. These receptors originate from a female donor with multiple sclerosis, enrolled in a pregnancy study. CDR3s include the opening cysteine and the closing phenylalanine or tryptophan. Each record gives: V gene, D gene, clone size, J gene, CDR3 DNA, CDR3 protein. D genes are given only for firm matches. Some rows mark clone size as missing; the rest say once, few, many or name a class of expanded clone.

V: TRBV11-1; D: .; size: .; J: TRBJ2-7; DNA: TGTGCCAGCAGCCCTAGCCGACAGGTTTCCTACGAGCAGTACTTC; CDR3: CASSPSRQVSYEQYF
V: TRBV9; D: .; size: .; J: TRBJ2-7; DNA: TGTGCCAGCAGCCCGTGGTCAGACACCCACGAGCAGTACTTC; CDR3: CASSPWSDTHEQYF
V: TRBV29-1; D: .; size: .; J: TRBJ2-5; DNA: TGCAGCGTTGGGGCCGGGGGAGAGACCCAGTACTTC; CDR3: CSVGAGGETQYF
V: TRBV27; D: .; size: once; J: TRBJ2-3; DNA: TGTGCCAGCAGTTTATCGTCCCCGGGACACGGTGGGGAGTATTTT; CDR3: CASSLSSPGHGGEYF
V: TRBV7-6; D: TRBD1; size: .; J: TRBJ2-7; DNA: TGTGCCAGCAGCTTTGGGAGGGACAGGGGGCACGAGCAGTACTTC; CDR3: CASSFGRDRGHEQYF
V: TRBV27; D: TRBD1; size: .; J: TRBJ1-5; DNA: TGTGCCAGCAGTCCTGGGACAGGTGGACAGCCCCAGCATTTT; CDR3: CASSPGTGGQPQHF
V: TRBV5-4; D: .; size: .; J: TRBJ2-7; DNA: TGTGCCAGCAGCCCCACCCCAGGGCGAGAGGACGAATACGAGCAGTACTTC; CDR3: CASSPTPGREDEYEQYF
V: TRBV27; D: .; size: .; J: TRBJ1-4; DNA: TGTGCCAGCAGTTCCCAAAGGTCCGGGATCAATGAAAAACTGTTTTTT; CDR3: CASSSQRSGINEKLFF
V: TRBV27; D: TRBD1; size: .; J: TRBJ2-7; DNA: TGTGCCAGCAGTTCCGGGACAGGGAACGAGCAGTACTTC; CDR3: CASSSGTGNEQYF
V: TRBV2; D: .; size: few; J: TRBJ1-1; DNA: TGTGCCAGCTCCGGGGGGGCTGAAGCTTTCTTT; CDR3: CASSGGAEAFF
V: TRBV5-4; D: TRBD1; size: .; J: TRBJ2-2; DNA: TGTGCCAGCAGCTCGAGTTTGGGACAGGCAACCGCCGGGGAGCTGTTTTTT; CDR3: CASSSSLGQATAGELFF
V: TRBV4-1; D: TRBD2; size: .; J: TRBJ2-7; DNA: TGCGCCAGCAGCCGCGGGACTAGCGGGAGTCCAGAGGGCGAGCAGTACTTC; CDR3: CASSRGTSGSPEGEQYF
V: TRBV28; D: .; size: .; J: TRBJ2-7; DNA: TGTGCCAGCAGTTTCGAGGCTACAGGGGAGCAGTACTTC; CDR3: CASSFEATGEQYF
V: TRBV19; D: .; size: .; J: TRBJ1-2; DNA: TGTGCCAGTAGTATTGGGTGGGGCCAGATCTTCTTC; CDR3: CASSIGWGQIFF
V: TRBV13; D: .; size: .; J: TRBJ2-1; DNA: TGTGCCAGCAGCTTAGGTTCCGTCCCGGGGTTCTTC; CDR3: CASSLGSVPGFF
V: TRBV28; D: TRBD1; size: .; J: TRBJ2-7; DNA: TGTGCCAGCAGTTCCTATGGGAGGACAGGGGACACTTCCTACGAGCAGTACTTC; CDR3: CASSSYGRTGDTSYEQYF
V: TRBV5-6; D: .; size: .; J: TRBJ2-7; DNA: TGTGCCAGCAGTCCCGCCAGGGGTCGCGAGCAGTACTTC; CDR3: CASSPARGREQYF
V: TRBV11-2; D: TRBD1; size: .; J: TRBJ2-5; DNA: TGTGCCAGCAGCGTGATAGGATGGGACAGCAAATACTTC; CDR3: CASSVIGWDSKYF
V: TRBV5-6; D: TRBD1; size: .; J: TRBJ1-1; DNA: TGTGCCAGCAGCTTACCGGGACAGGGGCGGACCACTGAAGCTTTCTTT; CDR3: CASSLPGQGRTTEAFF
V: TRBV27; D: TRBD1; size: .; J: TRBJ2-1; DNA: TGTGCCAGCAGTACCCAACGGACAGGTTCCCTTTACAATGAGCAGTTCTTC; CDR3: CASSTQRTGSLYNEQFF
V: TRBV5-6; D: TRBD1; size: .; J: TRBJ1-2; DNA: TGTGCCAGCAGCTCTCAGGGGGCGGGAAACTATGGCTACACCTTC; CDR3: CASSSQGAGNYGYTF
V: TRBV9; D: .; size: .; J: TRBJ2-3; DNA: TGTGCCAGCAATGACGGGTCGTTCCCCGATACGCAGTATTTT; CDR3: CASNDGSFPDTQYF
V: TRBV13; D: .; size: .; J: TRBJ2-1; DNA: TGTGCCAGCAGCTTAGGCATTTGGGAGGATGAGCAGTTCTTC; CDR3: CASSLGIWEDEQFF
V: TRBV27; D: TRBD1; size: once; J: TRBJ1-1; DNA: TGTGCCAGCAGTTTCTACAGGGGAAGGTATCGGGACACTGAAGCTTTCTTT; CDR3: CASSFYRGRYRDTEAFF
V: TRBV5-1; D: .; size: .; J: TRBJ2-2; DNA: TGCGCCAGCAGCTTGAGGGAGATGGACACCGGGGAGCTGTTTTTT; CDR3: CASSLREMDTGELFF
V: TRBV6-1; D: TRBD1; size: .; J: TRBJ1-1; DNA: TGTGCCAGCAGTGAAGGGCAGGGGGCCACTGAAGCTTTCTTT; CDR3: CASSEGQGATEAFF
V: TRBV7-9; D: .; size: .; J: TRBJ1-3; DNA: TGTGCCAGCAGCCCCTCCGGGGGAGGAAACACCATATATTTT; CDR3: CASSPSGGGNTIYF
V: TRBV11-2; D: .; size: .; J: TRBJ2-2; DNA: TGTGCCAGCAGCTTAGGTTACAGGAACACCGGGGAGCTGTTTTTT; CDR3: CASSLGYRNTGELFF
V: TRBV29-1; D: .; size: .; J: TRBJ2-2; DNA: TGCAGCGTTGAAGCGCGGGCTGGGGATCTGAACACCGGGGAGCTGTTTTTT; CDR3: CSVEARAGDLNTGELFF
V: TRBV28; D: TRBD1; size: .; J: TRBJ2-1; DNA: TGTGCCAGCAGTCGGACAGGTTCATACAATGAGCAGTTCTTC; CDR3: CASSRTGSYNEQFF
V: TRBV28; D: TRBD2; size: .; J: TRBJ2-1; DNA: TGTGCCAGCAGACCCCTTAGCGGGAGCGGCTACAATGAGCAGTTCTTC; CDR3: CASRPLSGSGYNEQFF
V: TRBV7-9; D: TRBD2; size: .; J: TRBJ2-3; DNA: TGTGCCAGCAGCTCGGCTAGCGGGAGTACCGCAGATACGCAGTATTTT; CDR3: CASSSASGSTADTQYF
V: TRBV7-3; D: .; size: few; J: TRBJ2-1; DNA: TGTGCCAGCAGTCGGGGAGGGGGTTACAATGAGCAGTTCTTC; CDR3: CASSRGGGYNEQFF
V: TRBV6-1; D: .; size: .; J: TRBJ2-7; DNA: TGTGCCAGCAGTCGAATGGGGCGAATCTACGAGCAGTACTTC; CDR3: CASSRMGRIYEQYF
V: TRBV7-6; D: TRBD1; size: .; J: TRBJ1-2; DNA: TGTGCCAGCAGCTTAAGTACGGCGACAGGGACACACGATGGCTACACCTTC; CDR3: CASSLSTATGTHDGYTF
V: TRBV7-6; D: .; size: .; J: TRBJ2-1; DNA: TGTGCCAGCAGCTTAGATTCGGGATCCTACAATGAGCAGTTCTTC; CDR3: CASSLDSGSYNEQFF
V: TRBV2; D: .; size: .; J: TRBJ1-1; DNA: TGTGCCAGCCCAGGATCGGTGGCTGAAGCTTTCTTT; CDR3: CASPGSVAEAFF
V: TRBV29-1; D: .; size: .; J: TRBJ1-2; DNA: TGCAGCGTTGAAACCAGGGGTAGCGGCTACACCTTC; CDR3: CSVETRGSGYTF
V: TRBV6-1; D: TRBD1; size: .; J: TRBJ1-1; DNA: TGTGCCAGCAGTGACCACTCCCCGGGACAGCCGAACACTGAAGCTTTCTTT; CDR3: CASSDHSPGQPNTEAFF
V: TRBV6-6; D: .; size: .; J: TRBJ1-3; DNA: TGTGCCAGCAGTGAGCTCAGAAACACCATATATTTT; CDR3: CASSELRNTIYF
V: TRBV7-8; D: .; size: .; J: TRBJ2-1; DNA: TGTGCCAGCAGCTCCGGAGGGCCCCTGGGAAATGAGCAGTTCTTC; CDR3: CASSSGGPLGNEQFF
V: TRBV20-1; D: .; size: .; J: TRBJ1-2; DNA: TGCAGTGCTAGAGACGGGGGCTACACCTTC; CDR3: CSARDGGYTF
V: TRBV18; D: TRBD1; size: .; J: TRBJ2-7; DNA: TGTGCCAGCTCACCATCCGACAGGGTCGAGCAGTACTTC; CDR3: CASSPSDRVEQYF
V: TRBV9; D: TRBD2; size: .; J: TRBJ2-1; DNA: TGTGCCAGCAGCGGTGCCACTAGCGATGAGCAGTTCTTC; CDR3: CASSGATSDEQFF
V: TRBV7-2; D: TRBD2; size: .; J: TRBJ2-7; DNA: TGTGCCAGCAGCGCCGTCGCGGGAGCGCAAGACGAGCAGTACTTC; CDR3: CASSAVAGAQDEQYF
V: TRBV6-5; D: .; size: once; J: TRBJ1-2; DNA: TGTGCCAGCAGTTCTGCCGCCGGCTATGGCTACACCTTC; CDR3: CASSSAAGYGYTF
V: TRBV27; D: TRBD1; size: .; J: TRBJ2-7; DNA: TGTGCCAGCAGTTTAGGGACAGCCTACGAGCAGTACTTC; CDR3: CASSLGTAYEQYF
V: TRBV6-6; D: .; size: .; J: TRBJ2-7; DNA: TGTGCCAGCAGTACCGGCTACGAGCAGTACTTC; CDR3: CASSTGYEQYF